The rows below give T cell receptor beta chains drawn from one sample of a study of vaccination and CD4 T cells after COVID-19. TCRdb passed the PCR reads through MiXCR, listing each CDR3 protein once. The sample has over 10,000 distinct CDR3 sequences, roughly half seen once. For these TCRs, the target antigens are not known. The material sequenced was cultured CD4+ T cells from blood, taken after SARS-CoV-2 vaccination. The receptors originated from a human donor with COVID-19. Both conserved end residues are part of each CDR3. D genes are given only for firm matches. Some rows have no size entry. The others give once, few or many, or a class for an expanded clone.

V: TRBV5-4; length: 16; size: -; D: -; J: TRBJ1-6; DNA: TGTGCCAGCAGTCTAATTTTAGGGACACTAAGTTCACCCCTCCACTTT; CDR3: CASSLILGTLSSPLHF
V: TRBV30; length: 15; size: -; D: -; J: TRBJ1-6; DNA: TGTGCCTGGAGTATTGACGGGGGTCGGAATTCACCCCTCCACTTT; CDR3: CAWSIDGGRNSPLHF
V: TRBV19; length: 15; size: few; D: -; J: TRBJ2-5; DNA: TGTGCCAGTAGTAGTAGGAGAGGGGGGCAAGAGACCCAGTACTTC; CDR3: CASSSRRGGQETQYF
V: TRBV7-2; length: 13; size: few; D: -; J: TRBJ1-1; DNA: TGTGCCAGCAGCACGGGACCGAACACTGAAGCTTTCTTT; CDR3: CASSTGPNTEAFF
V: TRBV5-4; length: 15; size: -; D: -; J: TRBJ1-6; DNA: TGTGCCAGCAGTGGGGGCGAGGGGGGATATTCACCCCTCCACTTT; CDR3: CASSGGEGGYSPLHF
V: TRBV6-1; length: 13; size: -; D: -; J: TRBJ2-7; DNA: TGTGCCACTACACGGGATTTCTCCTACGAGCAGTACTTC; CDR3: CATTRDFSYEQYF
V: TRBV20-1; length: 15; size: -; D: TRBD2; J: TRBJ2-3; DNA: TGCAGTGGAAAGCGGGGGGCGTCTAGCACAGATACGCAGTATTTT; CDR3: CSGKRGASSTDTQYF
V: TRBV6-1; length: 15; size: -; D: TRBD2; J: TRBJ2-5; DNA: TGTGCCAGCAGACCCCTCCCTAGCGGCCAAGAGACCCAGTACTTC; CDR3: CASRPLPSGQETQYF
V: TRBV6-1; length: 14; size: few; D: TRBD1; J: TRBJ1-6; DNA: TGTGCCGGGACCGGGACAGGTCGTAATTCACCCCTCCACTTT; CDR3: CAGTGTGRNSPLHF
V: TRBV11-2; length: 12; size: -; D: TRBD2; J: TRBJ2-3; DNA: TGTGCCAGCAGGATCGGGGCGGGGGGAAAGGTTTTT; CDR3: CASRIGAGGKVF
V: TRBV24-1; length: 14; size: -; D: -; J: TRBJ2-3; DNA: TGTGCCACCAGTGATTTTGGGGGATGGGATACGCAGTATTTT; CDR3: CATSDFGGWDTQYF
V: TRBV7-9; length: 16; size: -; D: TRBD1; J: TRBJ2-2; DNA: TGTGCCAGCAGCCCTCGACAGGGATCGTTTGGCGGGGAGCTGTTTTTT; CDR3: CASSPRQGSFGGELFF
V: TRBV6-5; length: 17; size: few; D: TRBD1; J: TRBJ1-2; DNA: TGTGCCAGCAGTTACTCTTTGGCCGGGACAGGGAATTATGGCTACACCTTC; CDR3: CASSYSLAGTGNYGYTF
V: TRBV6-2/TRBV6-3; length: 17; size: -; D: -; J: TRBJ2-6; DNA: TGTGCCAGCAGTCGATGGCCACAGGGTTCTGGGGCCAACGTCCTGACTTTC; CDR3: CASSRWPQGSGANVLTF
V: TRBV11-2; length: 13; size: -; D: -; J: TRBJ2-5; DNA: TGTGCCAGCAGCTTCAGGAGACAAGAGACCCAGTACTTC; CDR3: CASSFRRQETQYF
V: TRBV7-2; length: 14; size: -; D: -; J: TRBJ1-1; DNA: TGTGCCAGCAGCCTAGGTAAGGGGAACACTGAAGCTTTCTTT; CDR3: CASSLGKGNTEAFF
V: TRBV27; length: 14; size: -; D: -; J: TRBJ1-2; DNA: TGTGCCAGCAGTTCTAATAAGGGGATGTCTGGCTACACCTTC; CDR3: CASSSNKGMSGYTF
V: TRBV20-1; length: 17; size: -; D: TRBD2; J: TRBJ2-3; DNA: TGCAGTGCTAGCCTGTCTAGCGGGGGGGGCAGGACAGATACGCAGTATTTT; CDR3: CSASLSSGGGRTDTQYF
V: TRBV1; length: 19; size: -; D: -; J: TRBJ2-1; DNA: TGCACCAGCAGCCAAGAACACTTTCGAAGCGGTTGCTCCTACAATGAGCAGTTCTTC; CDR3: CTSSQEHFRSGCSYNEQFF
V: TRBV7-9; length: 16; size: few; D: -; J: TRBJ1-2; DNA: TGTGCCAGCAGCTTAGGGGGGGGTGTCTCGAACTATGGCTACACCTTC; CDR3: CASSLGGGVSNYGYTF
V: TRBV4-2; length: 20; size: -; D: TRBD2; J: TRBJ2-3; DNA: TGTGCCAGCAGCTCAAGTGCCGGGACTAGCGGAACCCCTAGCACAGATACGCAGTATTTT; CDR3: CASSSSAGTSGTPSTDTQYF
V: TRBV19; length: 14; size: -; D: -; J: TRBJ2-3; DNA: TGTGCCAGTAGTAACGGCCAGGGCACAGATACGCAGTATTTT; CDR3: CASSNGQGTDTQYF
V: TRBV28; length: 16; size: -; D: TRBD1; J: TRBJ2-7; DNA: TGTGCCAGCAGTTTATTACCGGGACAGGCCTCCTACGAGCAGTACTTC; CDR3: CASSLLPGQASYEQYF
V: TRBV6-5; length: 15; size: large; D: -; J: TRBJ2-3; DNA: TGTGCCAGCAGTTACTCAACCGCTTGGTGGGGGACGCAGTATTTT; CDR3: CASSYSTAWWGTQYF
V: TRBV4-2; length: 14; size: -; D: -; J: TRBJ2-5; DNA: TGTGCCAGCAGCCAAGCTGGGGGACAAGAGACCCAGTACTTC; CDR3: CASSQAGGQETQYF
V: TRBV15; length: 19; size: few; D: TRBD2; J: TRBJ2-3; DNA: TGTGCCACCAGCAGAGGGCCCGGGACTAGCGGTTATTCGGCAGATACGCAGTATTTT; CDR3: CATSRGPGTSGYSADTQYF
V: TRBV6-1; length: 12; size: -; D: TRBD1; J: TRBJ2-5; DNA: TGTGCCGTCAGGGGGTACCAAGAGACCCAGTACTTC; CDR3: CAVRGYQETQYF
V: TRBV20-1; length: 13; size: few; D: TRBD1; J: TRBJ1-5; DNA: TGCAGTGCTACAGGACAGGGGGAATGGCCCCAGCATTTT; CDR3: CSATGQGEWPQHF
V: TRBV25-1; length: 11; size: -; D: -; J: TRBJ2-7; DNA: TGTGCCAGCAGCGATAGCTACGAGCAGTACTTC; CDR3: CASSDSYEQYF
V: TRBV12-3/TRBV12-4; length: 13; size: -; D: -; J: TRBJ2-1; DNA: TGTGCCAGCAGCTCGAGCGAGGATAATGAGCAGTTCTTC; CDR3: CASSSSEDNEQFF
V: TRBV7-2; length: 15; size: few; D: -; J: TRBJ2-5; DNA: TGTGCCAGCAGCCGAGGGTCCGGCCTTACCGAGACCCAGTACTTC; CDR3: CASSRGSGLTETQYF
V: TRBV6-1; length: 16; size: -; D: TRBD1; J: TRBJ2-5; DNA: TGTGCCAGCAGTGAGGGACAGGGGAGGTCCCAAGAGACCCAGTACTTC; CDR3: CASSEGQGRSQETQYF
V: TRBV20-1; length: 15; size: -; D: TRBD1; J: TRBJ2-2; DNA: TGCAGTGCTAATAACAGGGGGCTAGGCACCGGGGAGCTGTTTTTT; CDR3: CSANNRGLGTGELFF
V: TRBV20-1; length: 13; size: -; D: -; J: TRBJ1-1; DNA: TGCAGTGCCTTAGGACGGACGAACACTGAAGCTTTCTTT; CDR3: CSALGRTNTEAFF
V: TRBV6-1; length: 13; size: few; D: -; J: TRBJ1-2; DNA: TGTGCCAGCAGTCTACAGGGAAGGGATGGCTACACCTTC; CDR3: CASSLQGRDGYTF
V: TRBV24-1; length: 13; size: few; D: -; J: TRBJ1-2; DNA: TGTGCCACCAGTGATTTCCAAGGGAAGGGCTACACCTTC; CDR3: CATSDFQGKGYTF
V: TRBV6-5; length: 17; size: -; D: -; J: TRBJ2-3; DNA: TGTGCCAGCAGTTCCAGGGGTGCGGGAGTGAGCACAGATACGCAGTATTTT; CDR3: CASSSRGAGVSTDTQYF
V: TRBV4-3; length: 15; size: -; D: -; J: TRBJ2-5; DNA: TGCGCCAGCAGCCAAACGGGGAACCGTGGGGAGACCCAGTACTTC; CDR3: CASSQTGNRGETQYF
V: TRBV7-8; length: 14; size: -; D: -; J: TRBJ2-7; DNA: TGTGCCAGCAGCGGAGACAGAGACTCCTACGAGCAGTACTTC; CDR3: CASSGDRDSYEQYF
V: TRBV6-1; length: 13; size: -; D: TRBD1; J: TRBJ2-3; DNA: TGTGCCAGCATGGACAGGGTTACAGATACGCAGTATTTT; CDR3: CASMDRVTDTQYF
V: TRBV6-1; length: 16; size: few; D: -; J: TRBJ2-3; DNA: TGTGCCAGCAGCCTTTTGGGACCGAGCGTCACAGATACGCAGTATTTT; CDR3: CASSLLGPSVTDTQYF
V: TRBV11-2; length: 15; size: -; D: TRBD1; J: TRBJ1-6; DNA: TGTGCCACCCAGGGGGACCCAGGGCTGTGGACACCCCTCCACTTT; CDR3: CATQGDPGLWTPLHF
V: TRBV7-2; length: 13; size: -; D: -; J: TRBJ2-7; DNA: TGTGCCAGCAGCCCCGGACGTACCTACGAGCAGTACTTC; CDR3: CASSPGRTYEQYF
V: TRBV7-2; length: 15; size: few; D: -; J: TRBJ2-2; DNA: TGTGCCAGCAGCTTGAGGGACACGAACACCGGGGAGCTGTTTTTT; CDR3: CASSLRDTNTGELFF
V: TRBV6-1; length: 14; size: -; D: -; J: TRBJ1-6; DNA: TGTGCAGCCAGTCAGAGCTCCTATAATTCACCCCTCCACTTT; CDR3: CAASQSSYNSPLHF
V: TRBV6-1; length: 15; size: -; D: TRBD1; J: TRBJ2-7; DNA: TGTGCCACCCGAGGCGGACAGGGGGCTTTTGGCGAGCAGTACTTC; CDR3: CATRGGQGAFGEQYF
V: TRBV28; length: 15; size: -; D: TRBD1; J: TRBJ1-1; DNA: TGTGCCAGCGACCCCCAGGGGGCCGGAGTAACTGAAGCTTTCTTT; CDR3: CASDPQGAGVTEAFF
V: TRBV19; length: 15; size: -; D: -; J: TRBJ1-1; DNA: TGTGCCAGTAGTATGGGGGACATACCGAACACTGAAGCTTTCTTT; CDR3: CASSMGDIPNTEAFF
V: TRBV5-1; length: 14; size: -; D: -; J: TRBJ1-1; DNA: TGCGCCAGCAGCAGGGGACGAACGAACACTGAAGCTTTCTTT; CDR3: CASSRGRTNTEAFF
V: TRBV24-1; length: 13; size: -; D: -; J: TRBJ2-2; DNA: TGTGCCACCAGCAGGGGTAACGCCGGGGAGCTGTTTTTT; CDR3: CATSRGNAGELFF
V: TRBV5-4; length: 13; size: -; D: -; J: TRBJ2-7; DNA: TGTGCCAGCAGCTCCCTCGGTAGCTACGAGCAGTACTTC; CDR3: CASSSLGSYEQYF
V: TRBV2; length: 15; size: -; D: -; J: TRBJ2-5; DNA: TGTGCCAGCAGTGAGTTCGGGTCAGGACAAGAGACCCAGTACTTC; CDR3: CASSEFGSGQETQYF